The T cell receptor (beta chain) described here comes from a study of T-cell reconstitution after alpha-beta-depleted transplantation in children. Study outcomes and limitations: T-cell counts and diversity at one year post-transplant came mainly from newly produced T cells. Expanded graft clones numbering several hundred reportedly gave rise to alpha-beta T cells about two months after transplant.

A TCRbeta library incorporating unique molecular identifiers was prepared. TCRdb analysed the PCR reads with MiXCR anew, one entry per CDR3 protein. The sample has some 350,000 distinct CDR3 sequences, about a sixth seen once. Notes on this clonotype: Its antigen is not identified.

The TCR originated in a male patient between 2 and 10 years old who had a stem cell transplant for acute lymphoblastic leukemia, so the T cells may come from the graft donor. The material sequenced was PBMCs, mostly from graft donor cells, taken 360 days after TCRalphabeta/CD19-depleted stem cell transplant.

The CDR3 loop is CASSYQGAQPQHF. The CDR3 DNA reads TGTGCCAGCAGTTATCAGGGGGCCCAGCCCCAGCATTTT. This chain uses TRBV12-3 or TRBV12-4 with TRBJ1-5, with 8 bases fitting TRBD1. V lost 4 bases and J lost 7; bases outside the gene matches: 3. CDR3 length: 13 amino acids.